This T cell receptor beta chain appears in the sequencing data of a study of control samples from healthy donors and cancer patients. Germline lookup yields CDR1 SQVTM and CDR2 ANQGSEA. V was shortened by 4 bases and J by 6 bases, with 9 bases between the two germline ends. The CDR3 has 12 amino acids. The method was immunoSEQ multiplex PCR; TCRdb's version includes in-frame clones alone and lacks a portion of them. The sample records about 220,000 clones, 85% to 95% being singletons. The J gene is TRBJ2-2, the V gene TRBV29-1, with TRBD2 as a possible D gene (7 bases). The sample was blood. The clonotype comes from a man over 45 in good health. The CDR3 region is CSVGEGAGELFF. The CDR3 bases are TGCAGCGTTGGGGAGGGGGCCGGGGAGCTGTTTTTT.